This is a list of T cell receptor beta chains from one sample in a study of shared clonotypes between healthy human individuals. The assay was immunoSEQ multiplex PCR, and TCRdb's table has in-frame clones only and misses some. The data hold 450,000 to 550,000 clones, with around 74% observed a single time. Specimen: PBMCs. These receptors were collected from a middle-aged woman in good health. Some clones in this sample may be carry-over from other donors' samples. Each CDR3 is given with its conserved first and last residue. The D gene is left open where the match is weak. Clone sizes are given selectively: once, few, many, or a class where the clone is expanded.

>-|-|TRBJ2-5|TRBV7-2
TGTGCCAGCAACCGACTGACTCAAGAGACCCAGTACTTC
CASNRLTQETQYF
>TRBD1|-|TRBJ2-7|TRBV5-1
TGCGCCAGCAGCCGTAGACCGGGACAGATCTACGAGCAGTACTTC
CASSRRPGQIYEQYF
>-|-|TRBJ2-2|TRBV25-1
TGTGCCAGCAGTGAATTAGGTTGGGCAGGGGCTAACACCGGGGAGCTGTTTTTT
CASSELGWAGANTGELFF
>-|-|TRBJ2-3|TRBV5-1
TGCGCCAGCAGCTTGGAATCAGGGGGACTCACAGATACGCAGTATTTT
CASSLESGGLTDTQYF
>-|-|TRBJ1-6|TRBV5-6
TGTGCCAGCAGAGGACGGGACACTTCACCCCTCCACTTT
CASRGRDTSPLHF
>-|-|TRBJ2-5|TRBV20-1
TGCAGTGCTATCAATCAAGAGACCCAGTACTTC
CSAINQETQYF
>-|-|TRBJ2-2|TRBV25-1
TGTGCCAGCAGCCACGTGACTACGCCAGTCACCGGGGAGCTGTTTTTT
CASSHVTTPVTGELFF
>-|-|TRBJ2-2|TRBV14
TGTGCCAGCAGCCAGGGGAGTACGAACACCGGGGAGCTGTTTTTT
CASSQGSTNTGELFF
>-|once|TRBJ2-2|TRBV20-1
TGCAGTGCTACAGGGTCCGGGGAGCTGTTTTTT
CSATGSGELFF
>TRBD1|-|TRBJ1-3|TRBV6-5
TGTGCCAGCAGTTACTCGGGACAGACGGACACCATATATTTT
CASSYSGQTDTIYF
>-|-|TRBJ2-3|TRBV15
TGTGCCACCAGCAGAGTAGGCACAGATACGCAGTATTTT
CATSRVGTDTQYF
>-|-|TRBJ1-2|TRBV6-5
TGTGCCAGCAGTTACCGTCAACCCCCAGGGGCCGGCTACACCTTC
CASSYRQPPGAGYTF
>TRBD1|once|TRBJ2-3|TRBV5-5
TGTGCCAGCAGCCCGTCGGGGCAGGGGGCCAGGGTAGCAGATACGCAGTATTTT
CASSPSGQGARVADTQYF
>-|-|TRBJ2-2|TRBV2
TGTGCCAGTAGAAGGTGGCAGGGCCCCACCGGGGAGCTGTTTTTT
CASRRWQGPTGELFF
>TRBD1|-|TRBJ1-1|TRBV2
TGTGCCAGCAGTGAATTGGGACAGGGGATGGCTTTCTTT
CASSELGQGMAFF
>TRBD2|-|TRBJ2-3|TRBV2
TGTGCCAGCAGTTTAGCGGGAGGCACAGATACGCAGTATTTT
CASSLAGGTDTQYF
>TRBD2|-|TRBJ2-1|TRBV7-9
TGTGCCGGGGGAGCGGGAGGTCCGTGGGAGTTCTTC
CAGGAGGPWEFF
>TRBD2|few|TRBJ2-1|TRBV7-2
TGTGCCAGCAGCTTGGCTAGCGGGGACGACAATGAGCAGTTCTTC
CASSLASGDDNEQFF
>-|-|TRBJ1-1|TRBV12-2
TGTGCAAGTCGCGAACAGAGGACCCTCCGCCACGGAGCTTTCTTT
CASREQRTLRHGAFF
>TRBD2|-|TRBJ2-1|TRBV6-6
TGTGCCAGCGAGAGCGGGAGTAATGGTGAGCAGTTCTTC
CASESGSNGEQFF
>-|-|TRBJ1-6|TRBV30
TGTGCCTGGACGGGGGGGCTTAATTCACCCCTCCACTTT
CAWTGGLNSPLHF
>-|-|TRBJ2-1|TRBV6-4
TGTGCCAGCAGTGACTCGGGACTCCACTACAATGAGCAGTTCTTC
CASSDSGLHYNEQFF
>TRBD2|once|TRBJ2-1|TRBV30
TGTGCCTGGACTCTAGCGGGAGGGGGTGAGCAGTTCTTC
CAWTLAGGGEQFF
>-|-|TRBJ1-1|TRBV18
TGTGCCAGCTCACCACCGTTACAGAACACTGAAGCTTTCTTT
CASSPPLQNTEAFF
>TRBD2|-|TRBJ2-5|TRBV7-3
TGTGCCAGCAGCCCGGGACTAGCGGGGACCCTCGGGGAGGCCCAGTACTTC
CASSPGLAGTLGEAQYF
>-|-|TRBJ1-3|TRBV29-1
TGCAGCGTCCAGGGCTCTGGAAACACCATATATTTT
CSVQGSGNTIYF
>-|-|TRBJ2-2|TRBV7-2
TGTGCCAGCAGCTTAGCCGGGATCGGGGAGCTGTTTTTT
CASSLAGIGELFF
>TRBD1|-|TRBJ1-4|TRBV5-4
TGTGCCAGCAGCTTGTATGTGGGACAGGGGGATGAAAAACTGTTTTTT
CASSLYVGQGDEKLFF
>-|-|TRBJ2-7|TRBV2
TGTGCCAGCAGTGAACAGGTGGGCGAGCAGTACTTC
CASSEQVGEQYF
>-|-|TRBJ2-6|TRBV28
TGTGCCAGCGTAGGGACAACTGGGGCCAACGTCCTGACTTTC
CASVGTTGANVLTF
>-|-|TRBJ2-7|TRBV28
TGTGCCAGCAGTCCTTCCGGGACGGAGTTAAACGAGCAGTACTTC
CASSPSGTELNEQYF
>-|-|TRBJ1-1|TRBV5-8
TGTGCCAGCAGCTTGGAAATCAACACTGAAGCTTTCTTT
CASSLEINTEAFF
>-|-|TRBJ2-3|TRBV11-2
TGTGCCAGCAGCTTAAGAGTCACAGATACGCAGTATTTT
CASSLRVTDTQYF
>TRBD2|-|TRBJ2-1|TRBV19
TGTGCCAGTAGTGGAGCGGGAGGGAGCTCCTACAATGAGCAGTTCTTC
CASSGAGGSSYNEQFF
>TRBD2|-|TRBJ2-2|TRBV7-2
TGTGCCAGCAGCAAAAGCGGGAGCCGCACCGGGGAGCTGTTTTTT
CASSKSGSRTGELFF
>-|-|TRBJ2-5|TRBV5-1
TGCGCCAGCAGCTTTGAGTATTCGTACCAAGAGACCCAGTACTTC
CASSFEYSYQETQYF
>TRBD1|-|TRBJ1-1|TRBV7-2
TGTGCCAGCAGGCAACAGGGGGCCGACACTGAAGCTTTCTTT
CASRQQGADTEAFF
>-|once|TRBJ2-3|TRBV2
TGTGCCAGCTTATGGGCGACTAGCACAGATACGCAGTATTTT
CASLWATSTDTQYF
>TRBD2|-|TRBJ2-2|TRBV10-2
TGCGCCAGCAGGACAGCGGGGACGAACACCGGGGAGCTGTTTTTT
CASRTAGTNTGELFF
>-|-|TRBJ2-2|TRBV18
TGTGCCAGCTCAGAGTACAGCGTAACCGGGGAGCTGTTTTTT
CASSEYSVTGELFF
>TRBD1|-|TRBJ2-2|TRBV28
TGTGCCAGCAGTTCGCCCGGGACAGGCACCGGGGAGCTGTTTTTT
CASSSPGTGTGELFF
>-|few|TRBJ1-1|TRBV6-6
TGTGCCAGCAGTTACCGGGGGCGCACGACTGGAGCTTTCTTT
CASSYRGRTTGAFF
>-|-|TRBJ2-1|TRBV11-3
TGTGCCAGCAGCAGTAGCGCCTCCAATGAGCAGTTCTTC
CASSSSASNEQFF
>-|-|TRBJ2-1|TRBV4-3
TGCGCCAGCAGCCGCGAAGGAGGGGGCGAGCCTCATGAGCAGTTCTTC
CASSREGGGEPHEQFF
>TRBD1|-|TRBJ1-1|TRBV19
TGTGCCAGTAGTGTGGGACAGAGGAACACTGAAGCTTTCTTT
CASSVGQRNTEAFF
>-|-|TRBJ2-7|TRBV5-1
TGCGCCAGCAGCTTTGGTCCCCGGTGGGGGCCCTACGGAGAGCAGTACTTC
CASSFGPRWGPYGEQYF